This entry lists 10 T cell receptor beta chains sequenced from one sample in a study of OX40 agonist ivuxolimab in advanced cancers. Generated by immunoSEQ multiplex PCR, the TCRdb table keeps only in-frame clones and is missing some. The sample shows about 50,000 clones, 88% of them seen only once. Here the sequenced sample was CD4+ or CD8+ T cells sorted from blood, taken in a trial of the OX40 agonist ivuxolimab. The receptors were sampled from an adult with an advanced solid tumor such as melanoma, head and neck, liver or kidney cancer.

The chain couples TRBV6-1 to TRBJ2-2; 9 nucleotides line up with TRBD1. Germline-derived CDR1 and CDR2 are MNHNS and SASEGT. CDR3 size: 15 residues. J gave up 6 bases and V 10 bases, and 12 bases lay outside the gene matches. CDR3 sequence: CATYTDRGYPGELFF. The CDR3 region has the DNA TGTGCCACCTATACGGACAGGGGATATCCCGGGGAGCTGTTTTTT.

This chain links TRBV14 with TRBJ2-3, with 11 bases that match TRBD2. The V and J ends lost 4 bases and 2 bases, in that order; junction bases with no gene match: 8. Per the germline V gene, CDR1 is SGHDN and CDR2 is FVKESK. The CDR3 runs 17 residues. In DNA, the CDR3 is TGTGCCAGCAGCCCCCCCCTAGCGGGAGGTTACACAGATACGCAGTATTTT. This translates into CASSPPLAGGYTDTQYF. Supplemented by reference TRBV14 and TRBJ2-3, the full variable domain reads EAGVTQFPSHSVIEKGQTVTLRCDPISGHDNLYWYRRVMGKEIKFLLHFVKESKQDESGMPNNRFLAERTGGTYSTLKVQPAELEDSGVYFCASSPPLAGGYTDTQYFGPGTRLTVL.

This chain uses TRBV14 with TRBJ2-3; D remains unclear. V gave up 0 bases and J gave up 3 bases, with 10 bases separating them. There are 15 residues in the CDR3. Germline-derived CDR1 and CDR2 are SGHDN and FVKESK. The CDR3 reads CASSQDTRITDTQYF. The CDR3 DNA follows: TGTGCCAGCAGCCAAGATACAAGGATAACAGATACGCAGTATTTT.

The V gene is TRBV6-5, the J gene TRBJ1-2, with D uncertain. CDR1 is MNHEY and CDR2 is SVGAGI in the germline V gene. V was trimmed by 0 bases and J by 8 bases, leaving 10 bases between them. This CDR3 contains 13 residues. The CDR3 spells CASSYSNRQGYTF. The CDR3 DNA is TGTGCCAGCAGTTACTCTAATCGCCAAGGCTACACCTTC.

CDR3 coding DNA: TGTGCCAGCAGTTTATCGGACAGGGTTGGCGAGCAGTACTTC. Translation: CASSLSDRVGEQYF. The chain is built from TRBV28 and TRBJ2-7; TRBD1 agrees at 8 bases. This CDR3 is built from 14 residues. Germline CDR1 reads MDHEN; CDR2 reads SYDVKM. V shed 1 base and J 6 bases; nucleotides not matched to a gene: 5. The full variable domain, its missing parts supplied by reference TRBV28 and TRBJ2-7, is DVKVTQSSRYLVKRTGEKVFLECVQDMDHENMFWYRQDPGLGLRLIYFSYDVKMKEKGDIPEGYSVSREKKERFSLILESASTNQTSMYLCASSLSDRVGEQYFGPGTRLTVT.

The chain is built from TRBV20-1 and TRBJ2-5, with D tentatively TRBD2 (6 bases). V dropped 0 bases and J dropped 10 bases, with 9 bases sitting between them. This CDR3 spans 11 amino acids. CDR1 and CDR2 from the germline V gene are DFQATT and SNEGSKA (reference sequence). The CDR3 region has the DNA TGCAGTGCTAGAGATGCGGGGCTCCAGTACTTC. This sequence encodes CSARDAGLQYF.

J is TRBJ1-2 and V is TRBV4-2; possibly TRBD1 for D (6 bases). The CDR3 runs 14 residues. Germline values: CDR1 LGHNA, CDR2 YNFKEQ. V lost 5 bases, J lost 8 bases, and 18 bases lay in between. The CDR3: CASSSSAAGAGYTF. The DNA for the CDR3 is TGTGCCAGCAGCTCCTCGGCCGCAGGGGCGGGCTACACCTTC.

This chain connects TRBV6-6 to TRBJ1-2, with D possibly matching TRBD1 (5 bases). V shed 2 bases and J shed 0 bases, with 10 bases lying between them. CDR3 length: 15 amino acids. From germline, CDR1 is MNHNY and CDR2 SVGAGI (reference sequence). The CDR3 DNA sequence: TGTGCCAGCAGTTACGTTACAGGATCTAACTATGGCTACACCTTC. Amino acids: CASSYVTGSNYGYTF.

The rearrangement links TRBV23-1 to TRBJ1-4, with D uncertain. TRBV23-1 is reported as an ORF; its role is uncertain. This CDR3 contains 15 residues. Trimming shortened V by 5 bases and J by 5 bases, and 15 bases separated the two germline ends. The CDR3 reads CASSRKGLGNEKLFF. The DNA of the CDR3 is TGCGCCAGCAGTAGAAAGGGTTTGGGGAATGAAAAACTGTTTTTT.

V is TRBV2 and J is TRBJ1-4; 7 bases map to TRBD1. The CDR3 extends over 14 amino acids. Germline assignment: CDR1 SNHLY and CDR2 FYNNEI. V lost 6 bases and J lost 5; bases outside the gene matches: 6. This CDR3 is CASSPGQTNEKLFF. CDR3 in DNA: TGTGCCAGCAGCCCGGGACAGACAAATGAAAAACTGTTTTTT.